The source of this T cell receptor (beta chain) is a study of identical twins. Overall study results and limits: The same donors were not followed; conclusions instead depended on cross-sectional statistical analysis.

About this clonotype itself: Its target is unknown.

This CDR3 contains 13 residues. The germline V gene encodes CDR1 KGHSH and CDR2 LQKENI. Trimming removed 6 bases from V and 5 bases from J, with 13 bases in between. A universal primer site came from template switching; cDNA carried unique molecular identifiers. TCRdb recomputed calls from the 5' RACE reads with MiXCR, one row per CDR3 protein. Among approximately 590,000 distinct CDR3 sequences, nearly 10% were seen once, and the ten largest hold under 3%. These records were also assigned to another study, of yellow fever vaccine responses in identical twins. This second study notes: Each twin's T cell response to the vaccine was reported to look partly convergent and partly personalized.

The chain is built from TRBV18 and TRBJ2-5; D unresolved. This receptor was obtained from a woman aged 18 to 35 in good health. The sequenced material came from PBMCs. The CDR3 protein is CASSQSPAETQYF. The CDR3 DNA reads TGTGCCAGCTCCCAAAGCCCCGCGGAGACCCAGTACTTC.